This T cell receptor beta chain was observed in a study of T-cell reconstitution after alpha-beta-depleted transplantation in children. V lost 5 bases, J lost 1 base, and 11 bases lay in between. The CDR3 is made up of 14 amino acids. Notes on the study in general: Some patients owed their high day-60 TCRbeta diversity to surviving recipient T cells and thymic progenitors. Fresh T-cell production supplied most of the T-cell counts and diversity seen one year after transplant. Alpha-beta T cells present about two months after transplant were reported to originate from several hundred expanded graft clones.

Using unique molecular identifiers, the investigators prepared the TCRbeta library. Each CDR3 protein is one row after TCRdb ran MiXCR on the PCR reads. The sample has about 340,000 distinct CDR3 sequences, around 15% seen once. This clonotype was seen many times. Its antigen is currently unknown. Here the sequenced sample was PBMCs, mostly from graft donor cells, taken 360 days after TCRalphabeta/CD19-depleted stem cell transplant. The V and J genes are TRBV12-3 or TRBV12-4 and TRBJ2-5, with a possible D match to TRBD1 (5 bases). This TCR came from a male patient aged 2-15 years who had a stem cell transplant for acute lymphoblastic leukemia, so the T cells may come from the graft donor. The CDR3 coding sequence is TGTGCCAGCAGTGTTCAGGGTGGCCAAGAGACCCAGTACTTC. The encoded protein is CASSVQGGQETQYF.